The entry that follows covers one TCR beta chain sequence. Individuals drawn from around 25 US areas were roughly 18 to 89 years old. Clinical histories supplied by participants themselves formed the basis of cohort assignment. V shed 6 bases and J 13 bases; nucleotides not matched to a gene: 7. The CDR3 consists of 11 residues. CDR1 and CDR2 from the germline V gene are LNHDA and SQIVND (reference sequence). The data were taken from a study of blood T cell repertoires in COVID-19. Background on the study: Researchers got acute and convalescent COVID-19 samples from the United States, Italy and Spain.

The method was immunoSEQ multiplex PCR; TCRdb's version includes in-frame clones alone and lacks a portion of them. The table lists about 220,000 clones, about 86% of them singletons. The specimen sequenced was PBMCs or T cells enriched from blood (not recorded which). The sequence came from a woman aged 45-65 years with acute COVID-19. The V and J genes are TRBV19 and TRBJ1-1, with 8 bases fitting TRBD1. The chain's CDR3 is CASRGGQGDFF. The CDR3 DNA follows: TGTGCCAGTAGAGGAGGACAGGGCGATTTCTTT.